The 14 T cell receptor beta chains below come from one sample, sequenced in a study of CD8+CD57+ T cells in acquired aplastic anemia. Genomic DNA constituted the template upon which TCR beta VDJ and CDR3 profiling was performed. One entry per CDR3 protein results from TCRdb running MiXCR on the reads. The data show hundreds of thousands of distinct CDR3 sequences, approximately 70% seen once. The sequencing sample was made of sorted CD4+, CD8+, or CD8+CD57+ T cells (not recorded which) from PBMCs. The receptors were gathered from a human donor in good health, serving as a control.

About this clonotype itself: This CDR3 fails to terminate in the conserved phenylalanine or tryptophan, so it likely reflects a read error. No DNA is shown, since the ends of the CDR3 on it are uncertain; the CDR3 is the one TCRdb lists. The chain is built from TRBV7-6 and TRBJ2-7; the table's D call of TRBD2 was not tested on the DNA. Germline V lookup: CDR1 SGHVS, CDR2 FNYEAQ. Counting both end residues, the CDR3 totals 13 amino acids. CDR3: CASSNANLLAGGR.

The J gene is TRBJ1-3, the V gene TRBV5-6; 7 positions agree with TRBD1. J lost 0 bases, V lost 2 bases, and 11 bases had no gene match. Germline assignment: CDR1 SGHDT and CDR2 YYEEEE. CDR3 length: 18 amino acids. CDR3 sequence: CASSLRGRISISGNTIYF. CDR3 coding DNA: TGTGCCAGCAGCTTAAGGGGGCGGATCAGTATCTCTGGAAACACCATATATTTT. Full variable domain (missing parts from reference TRBV5-6 and TRBJ1-3): DAGVTQSPTHLIKTRGQQVTLRCSPKSGHDTVSWYQQALGQGPQFIFQYYEEEERQRGNFPDRFSGHQFPNYSSELNVNALLLGDSALYLCASSLRGRISISGNTIYFGEGSWLTVV.

The sample holds one count of this clonotype. The rearrangement uses TRBV7-2 and TRBJ2-7, with D uncertain. Per germline, CDR1 SGHTA and CDR2 FQGNSA. V gave up 6 bases and J gave up 11 bases, with 23 bases separating them. The CDR3 spans 14 residues. CDR3: CASSSWCRATEKYF. CDR3 sequence (DNA): TGTGCCAGCAGTTCCTGGTGCAGAGCCACTGAGAAGTACTTC.

The chain couples TRBV6-1 to TRBJ2-7; TRBD1 aligns across 8 bases. The CDR3 is 16 amino acids. Losses at the gene ends were 0 bases for V and 2 bases for J; bases not matched to a gene: 6. CDR1 and CDR2 (germline): MNHNS, SASEGT. CDR3 loop: CASSEASAGGPYEQYF. The CDR3 coding sequence is TGTGCCAGCAGTGAAGCTTCGGCAGGGGGCCCCTACGAGCAGTACTTC.

With respect to this clonotype: Mismatch with germline at one junction end may stem from a read error. The rearrangement joins TRBV7-9 to TRBJ1-1; D ambiguous. Germline V gene data show CDR1 as SEHNR and CDR2 as FQNEAQ (reference sequence). The CDR3 runs to 14 residues. The CDR3 sequence: CASSLLADRGNAFF. The CDR3 nucleotides read TGCGCCAGCAGCTTGCTGGCCGACCGCGGGAACGCTTTCTTT. The whole variable domain, remainder taken from reference TRBV7-9 and TRBJ1-1, is DTGVSQNPRHKITKRGQNVTFRCDPISEHNRLYWYRQTLGQGPEFLTYFQNEAQLEKSRLLSDRFSAERPKGSFSTLEIQRTEQGDSAMYLCASSLLADRGNAFFGQGTRLTVV.

The V call is TRBV20-1, the J call TRBJ2-6, with D possibly matching TRBD2 (5 bases). Trimming removed 1 base from V and 8 bases from J, with 15 bases in between. The CDR3 sequence is 15 residues long. Germline assignment: CDR1 DFQATT and CDR2 SNEGSKA (reference sequence). CDR3 in DNA: TGCAGTGCTAGAGTTATAGTGACTAACACCAACGTCCTGACTTTC. This gives the protein CSARVIVTNTNVLTF.

The chain combines TRBV2 with TRBJ1-2; D remains ambiguous. The V gene's germline CDR1 is SNHLY and CDR2 FYNNEI. Trimming took off 5 bases at V and 8 bases at J, with 12 bases between the two ends. The CDR3 has 12 residues. CDR3 amino acids: CASSIVESGYTF. For the CDR3, the DNA is TGTGCCAGCAGTATTGTGGAATCCGGCTACACCTTC.

This clonotype appeared a few times. This rearrangement joins TRBV7-9 to TRBJ2-7; no definite D call. V was shortened by 1 base and J by 5 bases, with 3 bases between the two germline ends. CDR1 and CDR2 from the germline V gene are SEHNR and FQNEAQ (reference sequence). There are 11 residues in the CDR3. CDR3 protein: CASSLEHEQYF. The CDR3, as DNA: TGTGCCAGCAGCTTAGAACACGAGCAGTACTTC.

This clonotype has ten or more counts. The rearrangement links TRBV18 to TRBJ2-7; either TRBD1 or TRBD2 may supply D (5 bases each). CDR3 length: 14 amino acids. Germline values: CDR1 KGHSH, CDR2 LQKENI. The V end was cut by 6 bases, the J end by 1 base, with 13 bases between. CDR3 in DNA: TGTGCCAGCTCGCCTGGGACGGCATCCTACGAGCAGTACTTC. Amino acids: CASSPGTASYEQYF.

This clonotype appeared many times. V usage is TRBV6-2 or TRBV6-3 and J usage is TRBJ2-5, with 8 bases identical to TRBD1. V dropped 0 bases and J dropped 5; count of bases not matched to a gene: 8. This CDR3 is 16 amino acids long. In germline, CDR1 is MNHEY, CDR2 SVGEGT. The CDR3 spells CASSYSRTGFLETQYF. CDR3 nucleotide sequence: TGTGCCAGCAGTTACTCGAGGACAGGGTTCCTGGAGACCCAGTACTTC.

Note on this clonotype: Likely a read error: the CDR3 ends without its conserved phenylalanine or tryptophan. This chain uses TRBV11-3 with TRBJ1-2; weak D call: TRBD1 (6 bases). The V and J ends lost 5 bases and 6 bases respectively, with 16 bases between them. CDR1 and CDR2 (germline): SGHNT, YENEEA. The CDR3 totals 14 residues. The CDR3 protein is CASSPRDNLDGYTS. As DNA, the CDR3 is TGTGCCAGCAGCCCACGGGACAATCTGGATGGCTACACCTCC.

The gene calls are TRBV20-1 and TRBJ1-5; D might be TRBD1 (5 bases). V dropped 5 bases and J dropped 2 bases, with 13 bases sitting between them. There are 14 residues in the CDR3. Germline lookup yields CDR1 DFQATT and CDR2 SNEGSKA (reference sequence). The DNA of the CDR3 is TGCAGTGCTGGAAGCGGAGGGGGCAATCAGCCCCAGCATTTT. As protein: CSAGSGGGNQPQHF.

The chain uses TRBV5-6 and TRBJ2-1; the D gene is possibly TRBD2 (6 bases). The CDR3 spans 12 residues. Germline V gene lookup returns CDR1 SGHDT and CDR2 YYEEEE. V lost 4 bases and J 8 bases, leaving 10 bases between the germline ends. The CDR3 reads CASSGGSDEQFF. CDR3 DNA: TGTGCCAGCAGCGGGGGGTCAGATGAGCAGTTCTTC.

This clonotype was seen repeatedly, ten times or more. The chain has TRBV5-1 and TRBJ2-5; TRBD1 agrees at 7 bases. This CDR3 spans 12 amino acids. Trimming removed 4 bases from V and 13 bases from J; junction bases left unmatched: 10. Germline assignment: CDR1 SGHRS and CDR2 YFSETQ. CDR3 protein: CASSAGQAAWYF. The DNA of the CDR3 is TGCGCCAGCAGCGCCGGACAGGCCGCATGGTACTTC.